The sequence of this TCR beta chain was determined in a study of cytomegalovirus exposure and HLA in healthy donors. CDR1 and CDR2 from the germline V gene are SGHAT and FQNNGV. The CDR3 loop spans 15 amino acids. Trimming pared 4 bases from V and 3 bases from J, leaving 13 bases between. Primers: 60 Vbeta forward and 13 Jbeta reverse. Clones were read by immunoSEQ multiplex PCR, and TCRdb kept only the in-frame ones, dropping some. This table holds about 160,000 clones, around 80% found once. Regarding the study as a whole: The investigators catalogued some 160 TCR beta chains as cytomegalovirus-associated. The availability of immune exposure information extended only to CMV serostatus.

In regard to this clone: The antigen remains unidentified.

This receptor was taken from a male donor in good health and CMV-seropositive. The chain employs TRBV11-2 and TRBJ1-5; the D gene is possibly TRBD1 (5 bases). The specimen sequenced was PBMCs. CDR3 loop: CASSSPWGDNQPQHF. CDR3 bases: TGTGCCAGCAGCTCCCCCTGGGGCGACAATCAGCCCCAGCATTTT.